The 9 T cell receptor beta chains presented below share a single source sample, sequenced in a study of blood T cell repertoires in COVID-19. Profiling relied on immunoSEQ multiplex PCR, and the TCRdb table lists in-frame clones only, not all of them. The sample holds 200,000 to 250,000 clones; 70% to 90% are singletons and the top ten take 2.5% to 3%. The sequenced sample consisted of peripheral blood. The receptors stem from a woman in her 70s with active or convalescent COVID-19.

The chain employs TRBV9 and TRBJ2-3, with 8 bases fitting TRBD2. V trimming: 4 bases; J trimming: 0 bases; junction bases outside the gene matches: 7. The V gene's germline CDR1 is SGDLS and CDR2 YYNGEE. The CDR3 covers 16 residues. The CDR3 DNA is TGTGCCAGCAGCCCTTGGACTAGCTCTAGCACAGATACGCAGTATTTT. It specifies CASSPWTSSSTDTQYF.

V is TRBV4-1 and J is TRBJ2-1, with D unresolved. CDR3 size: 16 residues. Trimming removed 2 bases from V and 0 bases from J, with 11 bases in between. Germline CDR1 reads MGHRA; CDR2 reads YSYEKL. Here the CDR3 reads CASSQPLISSYNEQFF. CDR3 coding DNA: TGCGCCAGCAGCCAACCCTTAATCAGCTCCTACAATGAGCAGTTCTTC.

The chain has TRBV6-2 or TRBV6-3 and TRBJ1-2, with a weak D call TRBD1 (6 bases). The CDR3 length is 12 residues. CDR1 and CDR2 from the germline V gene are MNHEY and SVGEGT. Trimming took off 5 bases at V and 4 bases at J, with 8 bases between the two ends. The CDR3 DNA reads TGTGCCAGCAGTGACAGGAGCTATGGCTACACCTTC. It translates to CASSDRSYGYTF.

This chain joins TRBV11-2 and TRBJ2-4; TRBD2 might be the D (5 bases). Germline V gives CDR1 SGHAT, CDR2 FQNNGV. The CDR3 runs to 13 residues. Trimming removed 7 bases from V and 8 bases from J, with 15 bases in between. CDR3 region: CASNLPGRDIQYF. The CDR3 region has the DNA TGTGCCAGCAATCTACCGGGGAGAGACATTCAGTACTTC.

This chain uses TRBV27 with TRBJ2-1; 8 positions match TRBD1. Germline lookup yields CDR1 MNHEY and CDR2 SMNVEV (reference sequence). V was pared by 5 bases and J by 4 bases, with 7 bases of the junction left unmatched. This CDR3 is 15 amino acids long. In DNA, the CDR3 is TGTGCCAGCAGTCCACAAGGACAGGGTTACAATGAGCAGTTCTTC. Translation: CASSPQGQGYNEQFF.

CDR3 region: CASSLDREKLFF. The CDR3 nucleotides are TGTGCCAGCAGCCTGGACAGAGAAAAACTGTTTTTT. The V call is TRBV6-5, the J call TRBJ1-4; weak D call: TRBD1 (6 bases). The CDR3 is 12 residues long. CDR1 and CDR2 from the germline V gene are MNHEY and SVGAGI. Trimming removed 6 bases at V and 8 bases at J, with 10 bases between.

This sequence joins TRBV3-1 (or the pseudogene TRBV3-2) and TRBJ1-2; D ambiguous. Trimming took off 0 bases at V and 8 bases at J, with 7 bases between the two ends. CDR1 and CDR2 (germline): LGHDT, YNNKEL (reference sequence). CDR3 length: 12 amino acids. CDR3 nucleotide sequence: TGTGCCAGCAGCCAAGAGGCCGGGGGCTACACCTTC. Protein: CASSQEAGGYTF.

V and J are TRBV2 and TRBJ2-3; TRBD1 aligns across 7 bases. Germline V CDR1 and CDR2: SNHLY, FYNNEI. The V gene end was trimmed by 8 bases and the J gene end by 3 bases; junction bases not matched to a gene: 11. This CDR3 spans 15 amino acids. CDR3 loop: CASRGQTLATDTQYF. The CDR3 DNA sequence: TGTGCCAGCCGGGGACAGACTCTAGCAACAGATACGCAGTATTTT.

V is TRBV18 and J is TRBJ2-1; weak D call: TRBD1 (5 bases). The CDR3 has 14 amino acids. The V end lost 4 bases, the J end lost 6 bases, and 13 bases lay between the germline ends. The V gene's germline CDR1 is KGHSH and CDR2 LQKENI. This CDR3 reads CASSHSQGGNEQFF. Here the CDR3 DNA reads TGTGCCAGCTCACACAGTCAGGGTGGCAATGAGCAGTTCTTC.